The 9 T cell receptor beta chains presented below share a single source sample, sequenced in a study of T cells in Graves' hyperthyroidism and ophthalmopathy. Amplification of TCR beta CDR3 regions used RNA as the template. TCR CDR3 regions were first amplified by RT-PCR with HTBI primers. TCRdb reprocessed the multiplex PCR reads via MiXCR and lists one record per CDR3 protein. The data hold some 600,000 distinct CDR3 sequences, with about 15% observed a single time. Sequenced: blood. The receptors come from a woman under 40 with Graves' hyperthyroidism that later progressed to Graves' ophthalmopathy.

The sample holds many counts of this clonotype. The rearrangement links TRBV19 to TRBJ1-1; D is unresolved. V was clipped by 5 bases and J by 3 bases, with 16 bases between them. This CDR3 contains 15 residues. Germline loops: CDR1 LNHDA, CDR2 SQIVND (reference sequence). CDR3 in DNA: TGTGCCAGTAGTTTCCGCAGCCGTGGGGACACTGAAGCTTTCTTT. It yields the protein CASSFRSRGDTEAFF.

This clonotype was counted at least ten times. CDR3 sequence: CASRVVAGLRRDYGYTF. In nucleotides, the CDR3 is TGTGCCAGCAGAGTCGTTGCGGGACTCCGGAGAGACTATGGCTACACCTTC. The chain has TRBV27 and TRBJ1-2; D possibly corresponds to TRBD1 (5 bases). The CDR3 has 17 residues. Trimming stripped 6 bases from V and 3 bases from J, with 23 bases between. Germline CDR1 is MNHEY and CDR2 is SMNVEV (reference sequence).

This clonotype was seen a few times. J is TRBJ2-7 and V is TRBV28; D uncertain. Germline V gene data show CDR1 as MDHEN and CDR2 as SYDVKM. The V end was cut by 5 bases, the J end by 5 bases, with 7 bases between. This CDR3 is 11 amino acids long. The CDR3 bases are TGTGCCAGCAGTCCGTACCACGAGCAGTACTTC. Its protein product is CASSPYHEQYF.

The J gene is TRBJ2-7, the V gene TRBV4-1; D possibly uses TRBD1 or TRBD2 (5 bases each). The CDR3 has 19 residues. CDR1 is MGHRA and CDR2 is YSYEKL in the germline V gene. Deletions cut 0 bases from V and 0 bases from J, with 21 bases between. The CDR3 bases are TGCGCCAGCAGCCAAGAGAGAACCGATTGGGACGCCAGCTCCTACGAGCAGTACTTC. Residues: CASSQERTDWDASSYEQYF.

This clonotype was seen repeatedly, ten times or more. The chain links TRBV18 to TRBJ2-7; 11 nucleotides agree with TRBD1. The V segment lost 3 bases and the J segment 3 bases; nucleotides outside the gene matches: 4. Germline CDR1 reads KGHSH; CDR2 reads LQKENI. This CDR3 is 15 amino acids long. CDR3 sequence (DNA): TGTGCCAGCTCACCGGTAGGGACAGGGGGCTACGAGCAGTACTTC. Amino acids: CASSPVGTGGYEQYF.

V gene TRBV5-1 combines with J gene TRBJ2-3; 11 bases match TRBD2. With 3 bases clipped from V and 0 bases from J, the junction kept 6 bases outside the gene matches. Germline CDR1 is SGHRS and CDR2 is YFSETQ. The CDR3 runs to 17 residues. DNA for the CDR3: TGCGCCAGCAGCTATAGTAGCGGGAGGGCCAGCACAGATACGCAGTATTTT. Translation: CASSYSSGRASTDTQYF.

This chain joins TRBV10-2 and TRBJ2-2; 9 bases agree with TRBD2. Losses at the gene ends were 7 bases for V and 3 bases for J; bases not matched to a gene: 12. Germline loops: CDR1 WSHSY, CDR2 SAAADI. There are 17 residues in the CDR3. This chain's CDR3 is CASTFSREGPYTGELFF. The CDR3 coding sequence is TGCGCCAGCACCTTTTCGCGGGAGGGCCCGTACACCGGGGAGCTGTTTTTT.

This clonotype came up once. This sequence may be a read error, since a much larger clone differs from it by one base. The rearrangement joins TRBV6-5 to TRBJ1-1; no reliable D call. The CDR3 has 14 amino acids. Germline values: CDR1 MNHEY, CDR2 SVGAGI. The CDR3 loop reads CDSSYSRFGREAFF. The CDR3 nucleotides read TGTGACAGCAGTTACTCTCGGTTCGGCAGAGAAGCTTTCTTT.

The count of this clonotype is one. Germline is not matched at one junction end, which may reflect a read error. CDR3 in amino acids: CVSSFGILSGDNTGELFF. The CDR3 nucleotides are TGTGTCAGCAGCTTCGGCATCCTTAGCGGAGACAACACCGGGGAGCTGTTTTTT. The chain combines TRBV5-4 with TRBJ2-2, with a weak D call TRBD2 (6 bases). Per germline, CDR1 SGHNT and CDR2 YYREEE (reference sequence). The CDR3 runs to 18 residues.